Below, 2 T cell receptor beta chains from the same sample are listed, as sequenced in a study of blood T cell repertoires in COVID-19. Generated by immunoSEQ multiplex PCR, the TCRdb table keeps only in-frame clones and is missing some. This sample has around 200,000 clones; around nine tenths occur once, and the top ten carry under 0.9%. The sequenced material came from peripheral blood. The receptors were sampled from a man aged 35-49 years with acute or convalescent COVID-19.

As DNA, the CDR3 is TGTGCCAGCAGCCGACTCGGGAACTACGAGCAGTACTTC. This encodes CASSRLGNYEQYF. The chain has TRBV28 and TRBJ2-7; D perhaps matches TRBD2 (5 bases). The CDR3 consists of 13 residues. In germline, CDR1 is MDHEN, CDR2 SYDVKM. V dropped 6 bases and J dropped 3 bases, with 12 bases sitting between them. Looking up the rest from reference TRBV28 and TRBJ2-7 gives the full variable domain: DVKVTQSSRYLVKRTGEKVFLECVQDMDHENMFWYRQDPGLGLRLIYFSYDVKMKEKGDIPEGYSVSREKKERFSLILESASTNQTSMYLCASSRLGNYEQYFGPGTRLTVT.

The gene calls are TRBV5-1 and TRBJ1-2, with TRBD1 identical over 9 bases. Unmatched junction bases numbered 5, after V lost 8 bases and J lost 3 bases. The CDR3 loop spans 13 amino acids. The germline gives CDR1 SGHRS, CDR2 YFSETQ. The CDR3 sequence: CASSRDRDYGYTF. For the CDR3, the DNA is TGCGCCAGTTCCCGGGACAGGGACTATGGCTACACCTTC. The full variable domain, in which reference TRBV5-1 and TRBJ1-2 provide the parts outside the CDR3, is KAGVTQTPRYLIKTRGQQVTLSCSPISGHRSVSWYQQTPGQGLQFLFEYFSETQRNKGNFPGRFSGRQFSNSRSEMNVSTLELGDSALYLCASSRDRDYGYTFGSGTRLTVV.